This TCR beta chain originates from a study of CD8 T cells in ankylosing spondylitis. General study findings and limits: A motif in TCR beta, a set of 8 or 9 highly homologous variants, appeared characteristic of ankylosing spondylitis blood.

TCRdb ran MiXCR on the 5' RACE reads and lists one entry per CDR3 protein. The profile covers a few hundred thousand distinct CDR3 sequences, with roughly 18% appearing a single time and 0.85% to 1.3% taken by the ten largest. This clonotype was detected only a few times. Its antigen is still unknown. Germline lookup yields CDR1 DFQATT and CDR2 SNEGSKA (reference sequence). Germline trimming cut 5 bases from V and 6 bases from J; bases unmatched to any gene: 7. The CDR3 spans 13 residues. The TCR was taken from a male donor with ankylosing spondylitis. Sequenced input: blood, either unsorted or a sorted T cell fraction (not recorded which). The chain is built from TRBV20-1 and TRBJ2-3, with TRBD2 identical over 8 bases. CDR3 coding DNA: TGCAGTGCTGGGCCAGCGGGAGTGGATACGCAGTATTTT. This sequence encodes CSAGPAGVDTQYF.